The TCR beta chain under discussion was sequenced for a study of a mutant IDH1 vaccine in newly diagnosed glioma. Overall study context: Vaccines began 4-6 weeks after radiotherapy alone, or with temozolomide cycles. Findings of the study overall: Apparently unrelated to pseudoprogression were changes in the top peripheral T cell clonotypes. Immune responses induced by vaccination arose in 90% to 95% of the patients.

V lost 6 bases and J lost 4, with 7 bases in between. Germline V gene sequence: CDR1 MNHEY, CDR2 SVGAGI. The length of the CDR3 is 12 residues. Time point in this sample: week 47, end of study. Every single dose of the vaccine, 300 ug of mutant IDH1 20-mer peptide, came with topical imiquimod. The assay was immunoSEQ multiplex PCR, and TCRdb's table has in-frame clones only and misses some. The sample lists about 34,000 clones; around 87% were seen once. In regard to this clone: As yet, its antigen is unknown.

The V call is TRBV6-5, the J call TRBJ1-5; D not resolved. Sequencing was performed on PBMCs, taken from a glioma patient whose treatment included an IDH1 peptide vaccine. The receptor's source is a woman aged 25 to 39 with glioma. In nucleotides, the CDR3 is TGTGCCAGCAGAAACCGGAATCAGCCCCAGCATTTT. Protein product: CASRNRNQPQHF.